This entry lists 14 T cell receptor beta chains sequenced from one sample in a study of shared clonotypes between healthy human individuals. TCRdb's copy holds only in-frame clones and misses some; the assay was immunoSEQ multiplex PCR. The sample contains around 1.6 million clones, approximately 98% of which appear only once. Material: naive CD4+ T cells sorted from blood. Subset given: CD45RA+ positively selected. All receptors derive from a man aged 25-45 years in good health.

This rearrangement joins TRBV5-4 to TRBJ2-1; TRBD2 might be the D (5 bases). CDR1 and CDR2 (germline): SGHNT, YYREEE (reference sequence). This CDR3 is 13 amino acids long. V lost 4 bases and J 9 bases, leaving 14 bases between the germline ends. The CDR3 bases are TGTGCCAGCAGCAGTGGTTGGCGGGCTGAGCAGTTCTTC. Translation: CASSSGWRAEQFF.

A remark on this clone: An end of the junction does not agree with germline; a read error may underlie this. The chain combines TRBV5-1 with TRBJ2-7, with a weak D call TRBD2 (5 bases). The length of the CDR3 is 16 residues. Per the germline V gene, CDR1 is SGHRS and CDR2 is YFSETQ. DNA for the CDR3: TGCGTCAGCAGCTTGGCCGGCGGAGGAGTCTCCTACGAGCAGTACTTC. Protein: CVSSLAGGGVSYEQYF.

The chain links TRBV6-5 to TRBJ1-5; the match to TRBD1 covers 7 bases. The CDR3 has 15 amino acids. Unmatched junction bases numbered 4, after V lost 2 bases and J lost 3 bases. Germline CDR1 reads MNHEY; CDR2 reads SVGAGI. The CDR3 DNA is TGTGCCAGCAGTTACCAGGGGGGGATCAATCAGCCCCAGCATTTT. This sequence encodes CASSYQGGINQPQHF.

The rearrangement uses TRBV7-2 and TRBJ2-1, with 10 bases that match TRBD2. J gave up 5 bases and V 7 bases, and 5 bases lay outside the gene matches. CDR1 and CDR2 from the germline V gene are SGHTA and FQGNSA. This CDR3 has 14 residues. The CDR3 region has the DNA TGTGCCAGCACCCGGACTAGCGGAGACAATGAGCAGTTCTTC. This codes for CASTRTSGDNEQFF.

V and J are TRBV15 and TRBJ2-1; D ambiguous. Looked up from germline, CDR1 is LNHNV and CDR2 is YYDKDF (reference sequence). Trimming removed 0 bases at V and 7 bases at J, with 10 bases between. This CDR3 is 14 amino acids long. CDR3 DNA sequence: TGTGCCACCAGCAGAGATCTTTCCGATAATGAGCAGTTCTTC. This gives the protein CATSRDLSDNEQFF.

Note on this clone: Additional DNA sequences in this sample encode the identical CDR3. The chain combines TRBV29-1 with TRBJ2-1, with TRBD2 as a possible D gene (5 bases). CDR1 is SQVTM, CDR2 ANQGSEA, per germline. This CDR3 contains 10 residues. Trimming left V 4 bases short and J 7 bases short, with 5 bases between. In DNA, the CDR3 is TGCAGCGTTGGAGGGAATGAGCAGTTCTTC. Its translation is CSVGGNEQFF.

Comment on this clone: Other DNA sequences in this sample translate to the same CDR3. The rearrangement uses TRBV19 and TRBJ2-7; possibly TRBD2 for D (5 bases). The CDR3 contains 12 residues. The V gene lost 5 bases and the J gene lost 2 bases, with 7 bases spanning the gap. CDR1 and CDR2 (germline): LNHDA, SQIVND (reference sequence). The CDR3 region has the DNA TGTGCCAGTAGTCGGACTCCCTACGAGCAGTACTTC. Amino acid sequence: CASSRTPYEQYF.

V and J are TRBV28 and TRBJ2-1; TRBD1 is a possible D gene (6 bases). The CDR3 totals 15 residues. The V end was cut by 5 bases, the J end by 7 bases, with 18 bases between. The V gene's germline CDR1 is MDHEN and CDR2 SYDVKM. CDR3 sequence (DNA): TGTGCCAGCAGTCCACCCAGGACAGCGAAAAATGAGCAGTTCTTC. It translates to CASSPPRTAKNEQFF. The whole variable domain, remainder taken from reference TRBV28 and TRBJ2-1, is DVKVTQSSRYLVKRTGEKVFLECVQDMDHENMFWYRQDPGLGLRLIYFSYDVKMKEKGDIPEGYSVSREKKERFSLILESASTNQTSMYLCASSPPRTAKNEQFFGPGTRLTVL.

The CDR3 nucleotides are TGTGCCAGCAGCTTCAGAGTTCTAGCGGGAACGTACAATGAGCAGTTCTTC. Protein product: CASSFRVLAGTYNEQFF. The gene calls are TRBV9 and TRBJ2-1, with 9 bases aligning to TRBD2. Germline trimming cut 4 bases from V and 4 bases from J; bases unmatched to any gene: 12. The CDR3 length is 17 residues. Germline V gives CDR1 SGDLS, CDR2 YYNGEE.

Comment on this clone: The same CDR3 is also encoded by other DNA sequences in this sample. V usage is TRBV2 and J usage is TRBJ2-5; D perhaps matches TRBD2 (7 bases). The CDR3 totals 13 residues. V gave up 6 bases and J gave up 2 bases, with 10 bases separating them. Germline V gives CDR1 SNHLY, CDR2 FYNNEI. The CDR3 loop is CASRGGQQETQYF. In nucleotides, the CDR3 is TGTGCCAGCAGGGGGGGGCAACAAGAGACCCAGTACTTC.

The chain recombines TRBV13 with TRBJ2-1; 11 nucleotides line up with TRBD1. V lost 5 bases, J lost 7 bases, and 7 bases stayed unmatched. Germline-derived CDR1 and CDR2 are PRHDT and FYEKMQ (reference sequence). This CDR3 has 15 residues. DNA for the CDR3: TGTGCCAGCAGCCTGCGGACAGGGGGCCTTAATGAGCAGTTCTTC. The encoded protein is CASSLRTGGLNEQFF. Looking up the rest from reference TRBV13 and TRBJ2-1 gives the full variable domain: AAGVIQSPRHLIKEKRETATLKCYPIPRHDTVYWYQQGPGQDPQFLISFYEKMQSDKGSIPDRFSAQQFSDYHSELNMSSLELGDSALYFCASSLRTGGLNEQFFGPGTRLTVL.

This chain connects TRBV2 to TRBJ1-4; maybe TRBD1 (5 bases). V lost 4 bases and J lost 2, with 14 bases in between. CDR1 is SNHLY and CDR2 is FYNNEI in the germline V gene. The CDR3 length is 16 residues. CDR3 sequence: CASSVDSVGTNEKLFF. The CDR3 bases are TGTGCCAGCAGTGTCGACAGCGTGGGCACTAATGAAAAACTGTTTTTT.

In this sample, this clone turned up once. The V and J genes are TRBV7-8 and TRBJ2-5; TRBD1 matches at 9 bases. The CDR3 sequence is 16 residues long. After removal of 5 bases from V and 3 bases from J, the junction contained 10 bases not matched to a gene. Germline V gene lookup returns CDR1 SGHVS and CDR2 FQNEAQ. The DNA of the CDR3 is TGTGCCAGCAGCCCCTGGACCGGGACAGGGAAAGAGACCCAGTACTTC. The encoded protein is CASSPWTGTGKETQYF.

Notes on this clone: The sample carries other DNA sequences with the same CDR3. The V and J genes are TRBV2 and TRBJ1-5, with D uncertain. The V gene lost 3 bases and the J gene lost 0 bases, with 6 bases spanning the gap. Germline-derived CDR1 and CDR2 are SNHLY and FYNNEI. This CDR3 is 14 amino acids long. The CDR3 DNA reads TGTGCCAGCAGTGACCGTTATAGCAATCAGCCCCAGCATTTT. This gives the protein CASSDRYSNQPQHF.